The present T cell receptor (beta chain) was sequenced within a study of beta chain features in type 1 diabetes. The investigators reverse transcribed all of the isolated RNA, so they sequenced expressed TCRB transcripts. The assay was immunoSEQ multiplex PCR, and TCRdb's table has in-frame clones only and misses some. Among about 360,000 clones listed, about 12% were seen once. Germline values: CDR1 LGHNA, CDR2 YSLEER. The CDR3 runs to 15 residues. V shed 4 bases, J shed 10 bases, and the junction held 9 bases outside the gene matches. Study-wide results and limits: Compared with healthy donors, patients appeared to share more similar naive, central memory and regulatory TCRB repertoires.

Only a few counts were recorded for this clone. As yet, its antigen is unknown. This sequence was found in a man younger than 35 in good health. The chain couples TRBV4-3 to TRBJ1-4; TRBD1 matches at 10 bases. Sequences were obtained from naive CD4+ T cells from blood. This CDR3 is CASSLLGQGSVKLFF. CDR3 coding DNA: TGCGCCAGCAGCCTACTGGGACAGGGGTCTGTAAAACTGTTTTTT.